A selection of T cell receptor beta chains follows, all from one sample in a study of T-cell memory formation after mild COVID-19. TCRdb reprocessed the 5' RACE reads with MiXCR, giving one entry per CDR3 protein. The table has around 200,000 distinct CDR3 sequences, 16% seen once. Specimen: PBMCs or a T cell subset sorted from them (not recorded which). The receptors stem from an adult woman who had mild COVID-19 (a few samples of this study predate the infection). Cell type and time point are not known. Both conserved end residues are part of each CDR3. D genes are given only for firm matches. Size is omitted from some rows. Given values are once, few, many or a class for expanded clones.

clone_size j_call v_call d_call cdr3_nt cdr3_aa
NA TRBJ2-2 TRBV4-1 NA TGCGCCAGCAGCCGGGGGGAGAGCACCGGGGAGCTGTTTTTT CASSRGESTGELFF
NA TRBJ2-1 TRBV9 NA TGTGCCAGCAGCGCCAGACTAGGGGCGGCTGGCAATGAGCAGTTCTTC CASSARLGAAGNEQFF
few TRBJ2-7 TRBV5-1 TRBD2 TGCGCCAGCAGCTTGAGTAGCGGGGGGCGGGTATTCTCCGAGCAGTACTTC CASSLSSGGRVFSEQYF
NA TRBJ2-2 TRBV7-9 NA TGTGCCAGCAGCACCGGGACATACACCGGGGAGCTGTTTTTT CASSTGTYTGELFF
few TRBJ2-4 TRBV7-2 TRBD2 TGTGCCAGCAGCCGGTCTGAACTAGCGGGGGCCCCGGGCAAAAACATTCAGTACTTC CASSRSELAGAPGKNIQYF
NA TRBJ1-1 TRBV12-3/TRBV12-4 NA TGTGCCAGCAGTTTACGGGGAGGCGACACTGAAGCTTTCTTT CASSLRGGDTEAFF
NA TRBJ1-2 TRBV29-1 NA TGCAGCGCCTGCCGGTGGGGTTCGGATGGCTACACCTTC CSACRWGSDGYTF
NA TRBJ1-1 TRBV12-3/TRBV12-4 NA TGTGCCAGCATCGAAGCGGTGGAAGCTTTCTTT CASIEAVEAFF
few TRBJ2-5 TRBV12-3/TRBV12-4 TRBD2 TGTGCCAGCAGTGGGGCGGGAGGGCCGGAGACCCAGTACTTC CASSGAGGPETQYF
NA TRBJ1-6 TRBV12-3/TRBV12-4 TRBD1 TGTGCCAGCAGCCGGGGACAGAATTCACCCCTCCACTTT CASSRGQNSPLHF
NA TRBJ1-1 TRBV6-5 NA TGTGCCAGCAACTTGTACGGGTCGAACACTGAAGCTTTCTTT CASNLYGSNTEAFF
NA TRBJ1-1 TRBV18 NA TGTGCCAGCTCACCACTTACACAGGGGAACACTGAAGCTTTCTTT CASSPLTQGNTEAFF
NA TRBJ2-3 TRBV7-9 NA TGTGCCAGCAGCTTAGCGCGGGTAAAAACAGATACGCAGTATTTT CASSLARVKTDTQYF
NA TRBJ2-1 TRBV4-1 TRBD2 TGCGCCAGCAGCCAAGAGGCGGGAGCCTACAATGAGCAGTTCTTC CASSQEAGAYNEQFF
few TRBJ2-3 TRBV19 NA TGTGCCAGTAGTGGAGGGTCTGCGCAGTATTTT CASSGGSAQYF
few TRBJ2-3 TRBV12-3/TRBV12-4 NA TGTGCCAGCAGTAGTCGGGAGAACCCCTACAGAGATACGCAGTATTTT CASSSRENPYRDTQYF
many TRBJ2-1 TRBV6-6 TRBD1 TGTGCCAGCAGACTCCGACAGGGGGGACGGGACAATGAGCAGTTCTTC CASRLRQGGRDNEQFF
NA TRBJ1-5 TRBV20-1 NA TGCAGTGCCCCTCCGACAAACAATCAGCCCCAGCATTTT CSAPPTNNQPQHF
few TRBJ1-5 TRBV5-6 NA TGTGCCAGCAGCTCTAGAACAAGTCAGCCCCAGCATTTT CASSSRTSQPQHF
few TRBJ2-7 TRBV29-1 TRBD1 TGCAGCGTTGATTCGGACAGGGGCGGGGGCGAGCAGTACTTC CSVDSDRGGGEQYF
NA TRBJ2-7 TRBV6-2/TRBV6-3 TRBD2 TGTGCCAGCAGACCTAGCGGGAGGAGGTACGAGCAGTACTTC CASRPSGRRYEQYF
few TRBJ2-6 TRBV7-9 TRBD1 TGTGCCAGCAGCCCGACAGGGGCTGGGGCCAACGTCCTGACTTTC CASSPTGAGANVLTF
NA TRBJ2-7 TRBV20-1 TRBD2 TGCAGTGCTAGAGATGATAAAGCGGGAACGGCCACGCACTTC CSARDDKAGTATHF
NA TRBJ2-7 TRBV3-1 NA TGTGCCAGCAGCCAAGAATTCATGACAGCGGGCTACGAGCAGTACTTC CASSQEFMTAGYEQYF
NA TRBJ2-7 TRBV7-2 TRBD2 TGTGCCAGCAGCCATGGGGCTAGCGGCACCTACGAGCAGTACTTC CASSHGASGTYEQYF
NA TRBJ2-1 TRBV5-6 TRBD2 TGTGCCAGCAGAAGGACTAGCGGGGATTACAATGAGCAGTTCTTC CASRRTSGDYNEQFF
few TRBJ2-3 TRBV2 TRBD2 TGTGCCAGCAAGGGGACTAGGAGCACAGATACGCAGTATTTT CASKGTRSTDTQYF
NA TRBJ2-1 TRBV6-5 NA TGTGCCAGCAGGTTACAGTGGAGCTCCTACAATGAGCAGTTCTTC CASRLQWSSYNEQFF
once TRBJ1-2 TRBV24-1 NA TGTGCCACCAGTGAAGGAAGCTATGGCTACACCTTC CATSEGSYGYTF
NA TRBJ2-7 TRBV6-6 NA TGTGCCAGCAGGCGGGTCCGGGACGGCTCCTACGAGCAGTACTTC CASRRVRDGSYEQYF
NA TRBJ2-3 TRBV11-2 NA TGTGCCAGCAGCTTAGTTTCTATGGTTGATACGCAGTATTTT CASSLVSMVDTQYF
few TRBJ2-5 TRBV15 NA TGTGCCACCAGCAGAGGACGGCGGGGTGAGACCCAGTACTTC CATSRGRRGETQYF
NA TRBJ2-3 TRBV20-1 NA TGCAGTGCTAGACGCTCTAGATCCACTAGCACAGATACGCAGTATTTT CSARRSRSTSTDTQYF
few TRBJ2-3 TRBV24-1 NA TGTGCCACCGGACTCTCAGATACGCAGTATTTT CATGLSDTQYF
few TRBJ2-2 TRBV6-5 TRBD2 TGTGCCAGCAGTTACTCGGGGGTAGCGGGCCGAACCGGGGAGCTGTTTTTT CASSYSGVAGRTGELFF
NA TRBJ2-3 TRBV27 TRBD2 TGTGCCAGCAGGAAACGGACTAGCGGAGGGCAACAGTATTTT CASRKRTSGGQQYF
NA TRBJ1-2 TRBV2 TRBD1 TGTGCCAGCAGTGAGACAGGGGCTTTCTATGGCTACACCTTC CASSETGAFYGYTF
NA TRBJ2-3 TRBV7-9 TRBD2 TGTGCCAGCAGCTCCGGGGGGGGCACAGATACGCAGTATTTT CASSSGGGTDTQYF
few TRBJ2-7 TRBV2 NA TGTGCCAGCAGTGAAGCGGGCACCTACGAGCAGTACTTC CASSEAGTYEQYF
NA TRBJ1-1 TRBV7-2 NA TGTGCCAGCAGCTTATCATCAGGGAGCACTGAAGCTTTCTTT CASSLSSGSTEAFF
NA TRBJ2-7 TRBV29-1 TRBD1 TGCAGTGTGGGACAGGGGGATCACGAGCAGTACTTC CSVGQGDHEQYF
NA TRBJ2-5 TRBV6-6 NA TGTGCCAGCAACGGGGGCGGGGAGACCCAGTACTTC CASNGGGETQYF
few TRBJ1-1 TRBV10-3 NA TGTGCCATCAGTGCAAGGACGTCGGGAAACACTGAAGCTTTCTTT CAISARTSGNTEAFF
NA TRBJ1-3 TRBV5-1 NA TGCGCCAGCAGCCGGATGACAGCGTCCTCTGGAAACACCATATATTTT CASSRMTASSGNTIYF
NA TRBJ2-7 TRBV20-1 TRBD2 TGCAGTGCTAATAGCGGGAGTTCCTACGAGCAGTACTTC CSANSGSSYEQYF
NA TRBJ2-5 TRBV5-1 TRBD1 TGCGCCAGCAGCTTGGGGGGGACAGCTCAAGAGACCCAGTACTTC CASSLGGTAQETQYF
NA TRBJ1-3 TRBV11-2 TRBD1 TGTGCCAGCAGCATCCGGGACAGTGGTGGAAACACCATATATTTT CASSIRDSGGNTIYF
NA TRBJ2-1 TRBV7-2 NA TGTGCCAGCAGCGCCGACAGAGGCTCCTACAATGAGCAGTTCTTC CASSADRGSYNEQFF
NA TRBJ2-1 TRBV11-1 TRBD2 TGTGCCAGCAGCTTAGCGGAGACTAGCGGCAATGAGCAGTTCTTC CASSLAETSGNEQFF
many TRBJ2-1 TRBV20-1 TRBD2 TGCTCCTCCTCACCGGGACTAGCGGTCGGTGAGCAGTTCTTC CSSSPGLAVGEQFF
NA TRBJ1-5 TRBV3-1 NA TGTGCCAGCAGCCAAGCAACAGGGCATCAGCCCCAGCATTTT CASSQATGHQPQHF
many TRBJ2-3 TRBV4-1 TRBD1 TGCGCCAGCAGCCTAGAGGGCCCAGGGGGAGATACGCAGTATTTT CASSLEGPGGDTQYF
NA TRBJ2-6 TRBV11-3 NA TGTGCCAGCAGCTTAGATCTTTCTGGGGCCAACGTCCTGACTTTC CASSLDLSGANVLTF
NA TRBJ1-2 TRBV12-3/TRBV12-4 TRBD1 TGTGCCAGCAGCCGGACAGGCGCTAACTATGGCTACACCTTC CASSRTGANYGYTF
few TRBJ2-1 TRBV9 NA TGTGCCAGCACCGCGTACCCGATAGCGGTACGCTCCTACAATGAGCAGTTCTTC CASTAYPIAVRSYNEQFF
few TRBJ2-1 TRBV5-1 NA TGCGCCAGCAGCCGCGCTCCGGGACCGGGCAGCAATGAGCAGTTCTTC CASSRAPGPGSNEQFF
NA TRBJ1-1 TRBV5-1 NA TGCGCCAGCAGCCAGGACACCCTGAACACTGAAGCTTTCTTT CASSQDTLNTEAFF
few TRBJ2-5 TRBV6-2/TRBV6-3 TRBD1 TGTGCCAGCAGTTGGGGACAGGGGAACGGAGAGACCCAGTACTTC CASSWGQGNGETQYF
NA TRBJ1-4 TRBV20-1 TRBD1 TGCAGTGCTCTCGTCCGGACAGGCTTGAATGAAAAACTGTTTTTT CSALVRTGLNEKLFF
many TRBJ2-7 TRBV5-1 NA TGCGCCAGCAGCTTGAGGTCTTCCTACGAGCAGTACTTC CASSLRSSYEQYF